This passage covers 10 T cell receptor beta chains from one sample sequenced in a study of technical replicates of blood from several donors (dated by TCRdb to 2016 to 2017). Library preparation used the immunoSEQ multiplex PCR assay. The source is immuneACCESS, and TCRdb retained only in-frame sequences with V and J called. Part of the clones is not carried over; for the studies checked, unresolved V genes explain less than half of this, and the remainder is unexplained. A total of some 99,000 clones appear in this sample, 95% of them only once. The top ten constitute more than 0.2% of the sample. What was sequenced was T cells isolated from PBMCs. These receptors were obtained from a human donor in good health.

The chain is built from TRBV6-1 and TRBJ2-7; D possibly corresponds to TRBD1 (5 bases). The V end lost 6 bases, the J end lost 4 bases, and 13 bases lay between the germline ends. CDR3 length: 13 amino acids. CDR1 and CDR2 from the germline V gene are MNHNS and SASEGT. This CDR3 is CASSHRTLYEQYF. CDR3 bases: TGTGCCAGCAGCCATAGGACATTATACGAGCAGTACTTC.

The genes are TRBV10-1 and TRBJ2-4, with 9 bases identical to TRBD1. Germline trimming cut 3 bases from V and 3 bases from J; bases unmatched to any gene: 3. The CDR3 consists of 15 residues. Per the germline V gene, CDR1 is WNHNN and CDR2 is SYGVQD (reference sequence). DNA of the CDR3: TGCGCCAGCAGTGAAGGGGGACAGGGCAAAAACATTCAGTACTTC. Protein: CASSEGGQGKNIQYF.

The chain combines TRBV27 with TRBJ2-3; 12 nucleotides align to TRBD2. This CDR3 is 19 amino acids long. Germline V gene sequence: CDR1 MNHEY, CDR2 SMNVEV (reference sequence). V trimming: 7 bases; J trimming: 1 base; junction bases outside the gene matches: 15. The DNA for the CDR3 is TGTGCCAGCACCCACCTCGGGCTAGCGGGAGGGCCGGGCACAGATACGCAGTATTTT. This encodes CASTHLGLAGGPGTDTQYF.

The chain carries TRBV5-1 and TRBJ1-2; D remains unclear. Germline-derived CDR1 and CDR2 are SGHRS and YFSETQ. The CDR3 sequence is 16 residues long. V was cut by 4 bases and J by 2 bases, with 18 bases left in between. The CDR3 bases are TGCGCCAGCAGCCTCCCGAGGGCAGGAACGAACTATGGCTACACCTTC. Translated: CASSLPRAGTNYGYTF.

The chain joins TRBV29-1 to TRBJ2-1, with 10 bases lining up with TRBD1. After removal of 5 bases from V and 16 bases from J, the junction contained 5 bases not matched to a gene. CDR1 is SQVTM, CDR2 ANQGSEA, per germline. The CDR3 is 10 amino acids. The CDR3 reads CSVSGTGVFF. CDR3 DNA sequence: TGCAGCGTTTCTGGGACAGGGGTCTTCTTC.

This chain's CDR3 is CASSPGQGVTYEQYF. The CDR3 DNA sequence: TGTGCCAGCTCACCTGGACAGGGGGTTACCTACGAGCAGTACTTC. This chain links TRBV18 with TRBJ2-7; 10 bases agree with TRBD1. Germline V lookup: CDR1 KGHSH, CDR2 LQKENI. V dropped 3 bases and J dropped 2; count of bases not matched to a gene: 4. The CDR3 length is 15 residues.

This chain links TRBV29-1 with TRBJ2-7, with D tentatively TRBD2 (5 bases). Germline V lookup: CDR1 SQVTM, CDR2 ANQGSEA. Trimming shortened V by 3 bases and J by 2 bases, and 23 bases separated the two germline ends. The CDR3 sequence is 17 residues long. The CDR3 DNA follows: TGCAGCGTTGACGGATTTATAGGTAGCGAAACCCCCTACGAGCAGTACTTC. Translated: CSVDGFIGSETPYEQYF.

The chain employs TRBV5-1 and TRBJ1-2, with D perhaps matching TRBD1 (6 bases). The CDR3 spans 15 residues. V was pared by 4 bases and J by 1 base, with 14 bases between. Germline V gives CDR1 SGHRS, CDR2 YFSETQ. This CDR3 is CASSLGGQLNYGYTF. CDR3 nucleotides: TGCGCCAGCAGCCTTGGAGGACAGCTTAACTATGGCTACACCTTC.

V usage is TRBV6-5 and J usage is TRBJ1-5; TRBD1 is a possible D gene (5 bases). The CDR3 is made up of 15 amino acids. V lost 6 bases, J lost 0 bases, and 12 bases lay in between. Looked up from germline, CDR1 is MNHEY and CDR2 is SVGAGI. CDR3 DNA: TGTGCCAGCAGGACAGATTATTATAGCAATCAGCCCCAGCATTTT. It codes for CASRTDYYSNQPQHF.

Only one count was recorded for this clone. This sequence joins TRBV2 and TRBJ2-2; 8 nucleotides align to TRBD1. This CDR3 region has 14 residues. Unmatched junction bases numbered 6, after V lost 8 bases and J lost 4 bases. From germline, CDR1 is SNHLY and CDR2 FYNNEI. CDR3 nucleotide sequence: TGTGCCAGCGACTTTGACAGGGGCACCGGGGAGCTGTTTTTT. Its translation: CASDFDRGTGELFF.